This T cell receptor (beta chain) was documented in a study of shared clonotypes between healthy human individuals. Overall study findings and caveats: The authors expected sequencing depth to affect clonotype sharing among donors.

CD4+ cells were split into CD45RA+ naive and CD45RA-negative memory subsets. The CDR3 is 13 amino acids. The germline V gene has CDR1 LNHDA and CDR2 SQIVND (reference sequence). V gave up 8 bases and J gave up 4 bases, with 13 bases separating them. Clones were read by immunoSEQ multiplex PCR, and TCRdb kept only the in-frame ones, dropping some. Among just over 2,000,000 clones, roughly 95% were seen once, and the ten largest hold 0.13%. Comment on this clone: Its specificity is not known.

The chain employs TRBV19 and TRBJ2-3; no firm D call. Sequencing was carried out using naive CD4+ T cells sorted from blood. Subset denoted: CD45RA+ positively selected. The receptor's source is a man between 18 and 29 years old in good health. The CDR3 region is CASGQEWADTQYF. In DNA, the CDR3 is TGTGCCAGTGGGCAGGAGTGGGCAGATACGCAGTATTTT.